A selection of T cell receptor beta chains follows, all from one sample in a study of response to subunit inactivated influenza vaccine. TCRdb passed the RT-PCR reads through MiXCR, listing each CDR3 protein once. In the table there are around 480,000 distinct CDR3 sequences, 16% of which are singletons. Source: CD4+ T cells sorted from PBMCs, taken approximately 25 months after vaccination. The receptors here all came from a man in his fifties or sixties who received an inactivated influenza vaccine. Both conserved end residues are part of each CDR3. D genes are given only for firm matches. Clone sizes are given selectively: once, few, many, or a class where the clone is expanded.

cdr3_aa: CATSDSGRRYEQFF; cdr3_nt: TGTGCCACCAGTGATTCGGGCAGGCGGTATGAGCAGTTCTTC; d_call: -; clone_size: few; j_call: TRBJ2-1; v_call: TRBV24-1
cdr3_aa: CSAQAGASDNEQFF; cdr3_nt: TGCAGTGCTCAAGCGGGAGCTTCTGACAATGAGCAGTTCTTC; d_call: TRBD2; clone_size: few; j_call: TRBJ2-1; v_call: TRBV20-1
cdr3_aa: CASRRPSGRLTGELFF; cdr3_nt: TGTGCCAGCAGACGCCCTAGCGGGAGACTGACCGGGGAGCTGTTTTTT; d_call: TRBD2; clone_size: -; j_call: TRBJ2-2; v_call: TRBV6-2/TRBV6-3
cdr3_aa: CASSQDGLPGQENTEAFF; cdr3_nt: TGCGCCAGCAGCCAAGATGGGCTCCCGGGACAGGAGAACACTGAAGCTTTCTTT; d_call: TRBD1; clone_size: many; j_call: TRBJ1-1; v_call: TRBV4-1
cdr3_aa: CASSLVSGFEQYF; cdr3_nt: TGTGCCAGCAGTTTAGTTTCGGGGTTCGAGCAGTACTTC; d_call: -; clone_size: few; j_call: TRBJ2-7; v_call: TRBV28
cdr3_aa: CATSDPRSAGETQYF; cdr3_nt: TGTGCCACCAGTGATCCAAGATCGGCAGGGGAGACCCAGTACTTC; d_call: -; clone_size: few; j_call: TRBJ2-5; v_call: TRBV24-1
cdr3_aa: CSASDRGGNTIYF; cdr3_nt: TGCAGTGCTTCGGACAGGGGGGGAAACACCATATATTTT; d_call: TRBD1; clone_size: few; j_call: TRBJ1-3; v_call: TRBV20-1
cdr3_aa: CASSLAPDGYTF; cdr3_nt: TGTGCCAGCAGTTTGGCACCCGATGGCTACACCTTC; d_call: -; clone_size: many; j_call: TRBJ1-2; v_call: TRBV12-3/TRBV12-4
cdr3_aa: CASSIRQGSTGELFF; cdr3_nt: TGCGCCAGCAGCATAAGACAGGGGAGCACCGGGGAGCTGTTTTTT; d_call: TRBD1; clone_size: -; j_call: TRBJ2-2; v_call: TRBV5-1
cdr3_aa: CASSSLSSGANVLTF; cdr3_nt: TGTGCCAGCAGTTCCCTTAGCTCTGGGGCCAACGTCCTGACTTTC; d_call: -; clone_size: few; j_call: TRBJ2-6; v_call: TRBV6-5
cdr3_aa: CASRSSGGYNEQFF; cdr3_nt: TGTGCCAGCAGATCGAGCGGGGGGTACAATGAGCAGTTCTTC; d_call: TRBD2; clone_size: many; j_call: TRBJ2-1; v_call: TRBV7-6
cdr3_aa: CASSYSSGGGLDEQFF; cdr3_nt: TGTGCCAGCAGTTACTCCTCGGGCGGGGGTTTGGATGAGCAGTTCTTC; d_call: TRBD2; clone_size: few; j_call: TRBJ2-1; v_call: TRBV6-2/TRBV6-3
cdr3_aa: CASSQGTYEQHF; cdr3_nt: TGTGCCAGCAGCCAGGGAACCTACGAGCAGCACTTC; d_call: -; clone_size: -; j_call: TRBJ2-7; v_call: TRBV6-1
cdr3_aa: CSARDSGIGYNEQFF; cdr3_nt: TGCAGTGCTAGAGATTCAGGGATAGGTTACAATGAGCAGTTCTTC; d_call: -; clone_size: few; j_call: TRBJ2-1; v_call: TRBV20-1
cdr3_aa: CATSDAVQETQYF; cdr3_nt: TGTGCCACCAGTGATGCGGTTCAAGAGACCCAGTACTTC; d_call: -; clone_size: few; j_call: TRBJ2-5; v_call: TRBV24-1
cdr3_aa: CASSRKWGSNEKLFF; cdr3_nt: TGTGCCAGCAGTCGGAAATGGGGAAGTAATGAAAAACTGTTTTTT; d_call: -; clone_size: many; j_call: TRBJ1-4; v_call: TRBV6-1
cdr3_aa: CATSRLENEQFF; cdr3_nt: TGTGCCACCAGTAGGCTAGAAAATGAGCAGTTCTTC; d_call: -; clone_size: many; j_call: TRBJ2-1; v_call: TRBV24-1
cdr3_aa: CASSQGPDTQYF; cdr3_nt: TGTGCCAGCAGCCAGGGTCCAGATACGCAGTATTTT; d_call: -; clone_size: -; j_call: TRBJ2-3; v_call: TRBV3-1
cdr3_aa: CSACRDSSTDTQYF; cdr3_nt: TGCAGTGCATGTCGGGACAGTAGCACAGATACGCAGTATTTT; d_call: TRBD1; clone_size: few; j_call: TRBJ2-3; v_call: TRBV20-1
cdr3_aa: CASSLRTGATGELFF; cdr3_nt: TGTGCCAGCAGTTTAAGGACAGGGGCCACCGGGGAGCTGTTTTTT; d_call: TRBD1; clone_size: many; j_call: TRBJ2-2; v_call: TRBV12-3/TRBV12-4
cdr3_aa: CATSDSAYEQYF; cdr3_nt: TGTGCCACCAGTGATTCTGCTTACGAGCAGTACTTC; d_call: -; clone_size: few; j_call: TRBJ2-7; v_call: TRBV24-1
cdr3_aa: CASSISAAAPYEQYF; cdr3_nt: TGTGCCAGCAGTATATCGGCAGCGGCGCCCTACGAGCAGTACTTC; d_call: -; clone_size: -; j_call: TRBJ2-7; v_call: TRBV2
cdr3_aa: CASIPGGLDTYGYTF; cdr3_nt: TGTGCCAGTATTCCAGGGGGCCTAGACACCTATGGCTACACCTTC; d_call: TRBD1; clone_size: few; j_call: TRBJ1-2; v_call: TRBV19
cdr3_aa: CASSYGQGMPFF; cdr3_nt: TGCGCCAGCAGCTATGGACAGGGGATGCCTTTCTTT; d_call: TRBD1; clone_size: many; j_call: TRBJ1-1; v_call: TRBV5-1
cdr3_aa: CASSQDRRYEQYF; cdr3_nt: TGCGCCAGCAGCCAAGATCGGAGGTACGAGCAGTACTTC; d_call: -; clone_size: many; j_call: TRBJ2-7; v_call: TRBV4-3
cdr3_aa: CASRMKGGYNEQFF; cdr3_nt: TGTGCCAGCAGAATGAAAGGGGGCTACAATGAGCAGTTCTTC; d_call: -; clone_size: few; j_call: TRBJ2-1; v_call: TRBV5-6
cdr3_aa: CSVEGLLGGIREQYF; cdr3_nt: TGCAGCGTTGAAGGTCTCCTAGGGGGTATTCGCGAGCAGTACTTC; d_call: -; clone_size: -; j_call: TRBJ2-7; v_call: TRBV29-1
cdr3_aa: CSALRDRVQNIQYF; cdr3_nt: TGCAGTGCTCTCCGGGACAGGGTGCAAAACATTCAGTACTTC; d_call: TRBD1; clone_size: -; j_call: TRBJ2-4; v_call: TRBV20-1
cdr3_aa: CASRSTSGGAYEQYF; cdr3_nt: TGTGCCAGCAGGTCTACTAGCGGGGGGGCCTACGAGCAGTACTTC; d_call: TRBD2; clone_size: few; j_call: TRBJ2-7; v_call: TRBV7-2
cdr3_aa: CASSLGWDSYNEQFF; cdr3_nt: TGTGCCAGCAGTTTGGGCTGGGACAGCTACAATGAGCAGTTCTTC; d_call: TRBD1; clone_size: few; j_call: TRBJ2-1; v_call: TRBV12-3/TRBV12-4
cdr3_aa: CATSEATTAEQYF; cdr3_nt: TGTGCCACCAGTGAGGCAACTACCGCCGAGCAGTACTTC; d_call: -; clone_size: few; j_call: TRBJ2-7; v_call: TRBV24-1